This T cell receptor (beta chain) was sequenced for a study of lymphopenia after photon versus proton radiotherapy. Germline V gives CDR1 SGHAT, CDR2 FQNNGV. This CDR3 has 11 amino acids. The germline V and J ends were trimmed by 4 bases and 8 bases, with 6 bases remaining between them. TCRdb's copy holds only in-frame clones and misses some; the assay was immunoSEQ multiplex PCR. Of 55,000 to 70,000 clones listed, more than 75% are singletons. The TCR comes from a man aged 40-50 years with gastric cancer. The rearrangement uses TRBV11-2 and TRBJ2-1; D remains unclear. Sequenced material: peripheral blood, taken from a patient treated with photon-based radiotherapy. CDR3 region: CASSSPYEQFF. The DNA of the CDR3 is TGTGCCAGCAGCTCTCCCTATGAGCAGTTCTTC.